This T cell receptor (beta chain) was captured in a study of blood T cells in healthy people across ages. Study-level results: There was a strong correlation between TCR beta diversity and naive T cell percentage.

The CDR3 contains 15 residues. Deletions cut 1 base from V and 0 bases from J, with 10 bases between. Germline V gene lookup returns CDR1 SGDLS and CDR2 YYNGEE. On this clonotype itself: What it recognizes is unknown.

Using a J-beta primer mix together with a sample-barcoded 5' primer, a second PCR was run for roughly 7 to 12 cycles. TCRdb re-analysed the 5' RACE reads in MiXCR, keeping a single row per CDR3 protein. The table has 1.5 million to 1.8 million distinct CDR3 sequences, about 45% seen once. There were healthy Caucasian individuals from Russia, aged roughly 6 to 90, serving as donors. Sequenced material: blood. The gene calls are TRBV9 and TRBJ2-5, with D perhaps matching TRBD1 (5 bases). The sequence came from a young woman in good health. The DNA for the CDR3 is TGTGCCAGCAGCGTAAGAGCAGGGTACCAAGAGACCCAGTACTTC. Amino acids: CASSVRAGYQETQYF.